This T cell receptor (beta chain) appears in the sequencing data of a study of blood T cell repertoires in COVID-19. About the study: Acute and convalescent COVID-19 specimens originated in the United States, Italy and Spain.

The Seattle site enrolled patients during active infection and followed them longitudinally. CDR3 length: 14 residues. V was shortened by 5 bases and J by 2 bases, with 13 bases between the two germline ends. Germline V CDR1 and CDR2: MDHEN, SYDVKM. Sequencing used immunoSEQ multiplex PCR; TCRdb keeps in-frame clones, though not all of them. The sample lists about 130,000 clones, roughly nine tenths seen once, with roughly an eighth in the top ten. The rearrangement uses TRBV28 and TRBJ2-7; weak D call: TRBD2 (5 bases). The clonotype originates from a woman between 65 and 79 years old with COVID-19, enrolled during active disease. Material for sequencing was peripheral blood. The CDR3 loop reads CASSRTDYPYEQYF. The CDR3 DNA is TGTGCCAGCAGTCGGACTGATTACCCCTACGAGCAGTACTTC.